The rows below give T cell receptor beta chains drawn from one sample of a study of response to subunit inactivated influenza vaccine. MiXCR, applied by TCRdb to the RT-PCR reads, yields one record per CDR3 protein. The sample contains 630,000 or so distinct CDR3 sequences, about a sixth of which appear only once. This material consisted of PBMCs from blood, taken 12 days after vaccination. The receptors derive from a middle-aged man who received an inactivated influenza vaccine. Each CDR3 is given with its conserved first and last residue. Fields, in order: D gene, J gene, clone size, V gene, CDR3 protein, CDR3 DNA. A D gene is named only where the DNA matches it firmly. Expanded clones get a size class; other rows say once, few or many, or leave the size out.

TRBD2,TRBJ2-1,NA,TRBV7-8,CASSLVLGLAPYNEQFF,TGTGCCAGCAGCTTAGTTCTGGGACTAGCGCCCTACAATGAGCAGTTCTTC
TRBD1,TRBJ2-1,NA,TRBV6-1,CASSEITGDHEQFF,TGTGCCAGCAGTGAGATTACAGGGGACCATGAGCAGTTCTTC
TRBD1,TRBJ1-4,few,TRBV12-3/TRBV12-4,CASSLTGTDEKLFF,TGTGCCAGCAGCCTGACAGGGACAGACGAAAAACTGTTTTTT
NA,TRBJ2-1,few,TRBV29-1,CSVELHGRRYEQFF,TGCAGCGTTGAACTCCACGGGCGTCGCTATGAGCAGTTCTTC
NA,TRBJ2-2,NA,TRBV11-2,CASSLPVPWGRADPGGELFF,TGTGCCAGCAGCCTACCCGTCCCCTGGGGGCGAGCGGATCCTGGGGGGGAGCTGTTTTTT
NA,TRBJ2-2,NA,TRBV12-3/TRBV12-4,CASSNQGGRNTGELFF,TGTGCCAGCAGTAACCAGGGGGGGCGAAACACCGGGGAGCTGTTTTTT
NA,TRBJ2-2,NA,TRBV6-1,CASSPLASANTGELFF,TGTGCCAGCAGCCCCCTCGCTAGTGCAAACACCGGGGAGCTGTTTTTT
NA,TRBJ2-2,NA,TRBV29-1,CSVGTRANTGELFF,TGCAGCGTTGGAACTAGGGCTAACACCGGGGAGCTGTTTTTT
NA,TRBJ2-5,NA,TRBV28,CASSTGMEAETQYF,TGTGCCAGCAGTACGGGGATGGAGGCGGAGACCCAGTACTTC
NA,TRBJ2-1,few,TRBV5-1,CASSLGSGSSYNEQFF,TGCGCCAGCAGCTTGGGAAGCGGATCATCCTACAATGAGCAGTTCTTC
NA,TRBJ1-2,few,TRBV20-1,CSARPPANYGYTF,TGCAGTGCTAGACCGCCAGCTAACTATGGCTACACCTTC
NA,TRBJ2-1,NA,TRBV20-1,CSASPTSRNEQFF,TGCAGTGCTTCCCCGACTAGTCGCAATGAGCAGTTCTTC
TRBD1,TRBJ1-3,NA,TRBV5-6,CASNYPRDSHTIYF,TGTGCCAGCAACTACCCCCGGGACAGCCACACCATATATTTT
NA,TRBJ1-2,many,TRBV24-1,CATRSGTNYGYTF,TGTGCCACCCGCTCTGGGACCAACTATGGCTACACCTTC
NA,TRBJ2-2,many,TRBV5-1,CASSLGDPGELFF,TGCGCCAGCAGCTTGGGAGACCCCGGGGAGCTGTTTTTT
NA,TRBJ2-5,NA,TRBV3-1,CASSQRNQETQYF,TGTGCCAGCAGCCAACGCAATCAAGAGACCCAGTACTTC
TRBD1,TRBJ1-6,many,TRBV10-3,CATKRTGNNSPLHF,TGTGCCACAAAGAGGACAGGGAATAATTCACCCCTCCACTTT
NA,TRBJ2-4,many,TRBV5-1,CASSYTGAAKNIQYF,TGCGCCAGCAGCTATACAGGAGCAGCCAAAAACATTCAGTACTTC
TRBD1,TRBJ2-1,NA,TRBV10-3,CAISAYEGGPGEQFF,TGTGCCATCAGTGCATACGAAGGGGGCCCGGGGGAGCAGTTCTTC
NA,TRBJ1-6,NA,TRBV4-3,CASSQLQGNSPLHF,TGCGCCAGCAGCCAACTCCAGGGGAATTCACCCCTCCACTTT
NA,TRBJ2-7,NA,TRBV21-1,CASQGGEQYF,TGTGCCAGCCAGGGAGGGGAGCAGTACTTC
NA,TRBJ2-3,NA,TRBV12-3/TRBV12-4,CASSLAHGVRHTDTQYF,TGTGCCAGCAGTTTAGCGCACGGTGTCCGCCACACAGATACGCAGTATTTT
NA,TRBJ2-2,NA,TRBV7-2,CASSLEGPRTGELFF,TGTGCCAGCAGCTTAGAGGGACCGCGCACCGGGGAGCTGTTTTTT
TRBD1,TRBJ2-1,few,TRBV6-1,CASRATGWRNEQFF,TGTGCCAGCAGGGCGACAGGGTGGCGGAATGAGCAGTTCTTC